This T cell receptor (beta chain) was sequenced during a study of T cell responses to AZD1222 COVID-19 vaccine. General study results and limits: Most donors were white British and more were female, and clonal diversity was possibly underestimated. A reported finding is that nearly half of spike-specific TCRs target unmutated variant regions.

CDR3 length: 14 residues. Germline V gene data show CDR1 as LGHDT and CDR2 as YNNKEL (reference sequence). Trimming removed 1 base from V and 4 bases from J, with 10 bases in between. The method was immunoSEQ multiplex PCR; TCRdb's version includes in-frame clones alone and lacks a portion of them. The data show around 140,000 clones, roughly nine tenths seen once. Turning to this clone: Its antigen remains unknown.

This receptor was identified in an adult in good health. The starting material was peripheral blood, obtained on day 0 of AZD1222 vaccination. The chain joins TRBV3-1 (or the pseudogene TRBV3-2) to TRBJ1-1; D is unclear. In nucleotides, the CDR3 is TGTGCCAGCAGCCAAGTCCCCGGTGTCACTGAAGCTTTCTTT. It specifies CASSQVPGVTEAFF.